A single T cell receptor beta chain is shown here with its context. Researchers amplified the TCR beta CDR3 regions from RNA transcripts. Initially, a first-round RT-PCR of the TCR CDR3 employed the HTBI primer set. TCRdb used MiXCR to reprocess the multiplex PCR reads, holding one entry per CDR3 protein. The repertoire consists of roughly 56,000 distinct CDR3 sequences, with about 49% occurring once and the leading ten covering around 12%. The CDR3 runs 15 residues. In germline, CDR1 is MGHDK, CDR2 SYGVNS. V was pared by 8 bases and J by 0 bases, with 15 bases between. The data were obtained in a study of T cells in Graves' hyperthyroidism and ophthalmopathy. Under 3 months was the duration of disease in ophthalmopathy patients, who also had a Clinical Activity Score of at least 3 and a NOSPECS grade of at least 4. Lactation, pregnancy, other autoimmune disease or uncontrolled infection excluded patients. Together with thyroid ultrasound, orbital computed tomography, serum thyroxine and TRAb, clinical symptoms were used for diagnoses.

Sample: blood. The chain joins TRBV25-1 to TRBJ2-3, with D maybe TRBD1 (6 bases). The receptor was derived from a woman in her twenties or thirties with Graves' ophthalmopathy. Here the CDR3 DNA reads TGTGCCAGCTCACCCAGGGGCTCTAGCACAGATACGCAGTATTTT. As protein: CASSPRGSSTDTQYF.